This T cell receptor (beta chain) was identified during a study of T-cell memory formation after mild COVID-19. V shed 4 bases and J shed 2 bases, with 21 bases lying between them. The length of the CDR3 is 17 residues. Germline-derived CDR1 and CDR2 are SGHRS and YFSETQ. A single record per CDR3 protein comes from TCRdb applying MiXCR to the 5' RACE reads. The data contain roughly 600,000 distinct CDR3 sequences, about a sixth of them singletons. This clonotype was seen only a few times. The target antigen is unknown. Study results and limitations: The CD4+ clones that contracted clustered mainly within CM and EM, and the CD8+ clones concentrated in EMRA.

Sequencing was carried out using PBMCs or a T cell subset sorted from them (not recorded which). The chain carries TRBV5-1 and TRBJ2-5; D is possibly TRBD1 or TRBD2 (6 bases each). This receptor was obtained from an adult woman who had mild COVID-19 (a few samples of this study predate the infection). Cell type and time point are not known. CDR3 DNA sequence: TGCGCCAGCAGCCTCTCAACAGGGAGGATAGGGCAAGAGACCCAGTACTTC. It specifies CASSLSTGRIGQETQYF.